This T cell receptor (beta chain) is from a study of technical replicates of blood from a handful of donors. The CDR3 runs to 13 residues. Germline lookup yields CDR1 MGHRA and CDR2 YSYEKL. The V gene lost 3 bases and the J gene lost 6 bases, with 9 bases spanning the gap. Sequenced by immunoSEQ multiplex PCR; TCRdb stores in-frame clones only, minus some. The sample lists about 63,000 clones, more than 75% occurring once. The specimen sequenced was PBMCs. The sequence was collected from a human donor in good health. Some clones in this sample may be carry-over from other donors' samples. The chain uses TRBV4-1 and TRBJ2-1; the D is unclear. The CDR3 DNA sequence: TGCGCCAGCAGCCACCCCGGTGTCAATGAGCAGTTCTTC. Its protein product is CASSHPGVNEQFF.